This TCR beta chain comes out of a study of neoadjuvant nivolumab and ipilimumab in lung cancer. Study outcomes and limitations: TCR richness and clonality were higher in tumors than adjacent uninvolved lung. Only two of four nivolumab-treated tumors gained richness and clonality by surgery. Only a small number of samples underwent TCR sequencing.

CDR1 is SGHNT and CDR2 is YENEEA in the germline V gene. Between the trimmed V and J ends, which lost 6 bases and 4 bases, there was a span of 16 bases. The CDR3 totals 14 residues. The protocol was immunoSEQ multiplex PCR, while the TCRdb copy is restricted to in-frame clones and leaves out a portion. The data hold approximately 40,000 clones, with approximately 89% observed a single time. To note about this clone: Its antigen is currently unknown.

The sequence came from an adult with non-small cell lung cancer. The V call is TRBV11-3, the J call TRBJ2-7, with D tentatively TRBD2 (7 bases). The starting material was peripheral blood, obtained before neoadjuvant nivolumab, alone or with ipilimumab. The CDR3 protein is CASSQGGREYEQYF. CDR3 nucleotide sequence: TGTGCCAGCAGTCAAGGGGGGCGGGAGTACGAGCAGTACTTC.